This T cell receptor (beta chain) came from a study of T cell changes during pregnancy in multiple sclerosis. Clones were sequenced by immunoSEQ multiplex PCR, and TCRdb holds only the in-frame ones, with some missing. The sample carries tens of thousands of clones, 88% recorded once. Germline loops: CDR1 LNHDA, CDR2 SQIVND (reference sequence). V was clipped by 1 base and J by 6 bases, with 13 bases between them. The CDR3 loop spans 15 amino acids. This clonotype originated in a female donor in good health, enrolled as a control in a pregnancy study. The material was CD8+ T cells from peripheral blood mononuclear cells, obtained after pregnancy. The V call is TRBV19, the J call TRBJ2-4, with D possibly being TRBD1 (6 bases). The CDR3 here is CASSIGSGQLNIQYF. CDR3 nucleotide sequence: TGTGCCAGTAGTATAGGATCAGGACAGCTAAACATTCAGTACTTC. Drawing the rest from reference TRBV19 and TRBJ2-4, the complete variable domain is DGGITQSPKYLFRKEGQNVTLSCEQNLNHDAMYWYRQDPGQGLRLIYYSQIVNDFQKGDIAEGYSVSREKKESFPLTVTSAQKNPTAFYLCASSIGSGQLNIQYFGAGTRLSVL.